Described below is a single TCR beta chain sequence and its context. Germline CDR1 and CDR2: WNHNN and SYGVQD (reference sequence). The CDR3 extends over 15 amino acids. V gave up 3 bases and J gave up 5 bases; unmatched junction bases: 5. Method: immunoSEQ multiplex PCR; TCRdb's copy keeps in-frame clones and lacks some. Here the sample spans approximately 440,000 clones, more than 70% being singletons. These data originate in a study of blood T cell repertoires in COVID-19. The chain combines TRBV10-1 with TRBJ2-3; 10 positions agree with TRBD2. The sample taken for sequencing was peripheral blood. The sequence was collected from a woman in her fifties or sixties with COVID-19, enrolled during active disease. The CDR3 nucleotides are TGCGCCAGCAGTGATCAGCGGGGGGGCGGAGATACGCAGTATTTT. This translates into CASSDQRGGGDTQYF.